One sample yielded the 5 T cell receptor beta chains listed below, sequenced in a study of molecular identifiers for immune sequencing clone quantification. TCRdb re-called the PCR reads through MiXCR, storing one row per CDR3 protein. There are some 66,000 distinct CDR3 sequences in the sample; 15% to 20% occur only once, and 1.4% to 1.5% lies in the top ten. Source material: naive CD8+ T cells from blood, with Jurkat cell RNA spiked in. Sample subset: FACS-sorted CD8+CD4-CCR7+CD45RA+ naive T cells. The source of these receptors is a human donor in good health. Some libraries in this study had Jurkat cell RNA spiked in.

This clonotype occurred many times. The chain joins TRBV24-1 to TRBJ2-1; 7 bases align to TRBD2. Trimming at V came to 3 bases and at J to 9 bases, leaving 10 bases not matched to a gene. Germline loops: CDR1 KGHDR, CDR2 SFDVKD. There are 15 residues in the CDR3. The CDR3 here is CATSDDKLPSGEQFF. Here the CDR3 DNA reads TGTGCCACCAGTGATGACAAACTGCCTAGCGGTGAGCAGTTCTTC.

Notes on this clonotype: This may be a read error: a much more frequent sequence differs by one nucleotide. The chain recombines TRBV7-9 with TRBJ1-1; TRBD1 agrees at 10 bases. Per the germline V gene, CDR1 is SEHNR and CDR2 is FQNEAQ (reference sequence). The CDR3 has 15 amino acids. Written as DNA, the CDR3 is TGTACCAGCAGCGCCGGACAGGGGGAAGACACTGAAGCTTTCTTT. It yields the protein CTSSAGQGEDTEAFF.

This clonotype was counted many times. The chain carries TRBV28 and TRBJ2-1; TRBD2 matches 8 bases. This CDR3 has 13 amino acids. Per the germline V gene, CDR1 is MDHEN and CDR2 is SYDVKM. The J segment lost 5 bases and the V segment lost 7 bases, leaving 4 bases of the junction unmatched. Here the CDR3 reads CASKLAANNEQFF. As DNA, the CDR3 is TGTGCCAGCAAACTAGCGGCGAACAATGAGCAGTTCTTC.

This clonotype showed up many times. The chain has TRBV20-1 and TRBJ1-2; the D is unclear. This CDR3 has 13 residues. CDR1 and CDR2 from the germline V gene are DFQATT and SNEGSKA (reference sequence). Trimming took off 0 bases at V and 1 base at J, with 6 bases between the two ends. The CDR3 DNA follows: TGCAGTGCTAGAGAGGATAATAACTATGGCTACACCTTC. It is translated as CSAREDNNYGYTF.

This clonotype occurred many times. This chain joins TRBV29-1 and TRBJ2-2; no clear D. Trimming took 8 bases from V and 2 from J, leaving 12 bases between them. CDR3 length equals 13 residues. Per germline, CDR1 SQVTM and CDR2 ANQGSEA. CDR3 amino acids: CSHDPKNTGELFF. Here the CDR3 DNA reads TGCAGCCACGACCCGAAAAACACCGGGGAGCTGTTTTTT.